This T cell receptor beta chain comes out of a study of human T cells and chemical hapten exposure. Looking at the study overall: Alopecia areata, totalis or universalis affected patients who were mostly female.

Whole-study results and caveats: DPC sensitization did not alter TCRs above 1 in 1000 frequency. The study found expanded TCRs formed significantly more large CDR3 similarity clusters than controls.

This sample's time point: pre-sensitization, week 0. Treatment defined: therapeutic diphenylcyclopropenone sensitization with weekly scalp DPC. This clonotype showed up many times. The antigen is unknown. The germline gives CDR1 LGHNA, CDR2 YNFKEQ. This CDR3 spans 15 amino acids. Trimming took 1 base from V and 8 from J, leaving 14 bases between them. Each CDR3 protein gets one entry after TCRdb re-called the RACE reads with MiXCR. Of about 380,000 distinct CDR3 sequences in the sample, around 5.5% were seen once. The receptor's source is a woman aged 50 to 60 with alopecia areata. Some clones in this sample may be carry-over from other donors' samples. The V and J genes are TRBV4-2 and TRBJ1-4; a possible D gene is TRBD1 (5 bases). Sequenced material: whole blood, taken in connection with sensitization to the hapten diphenylcyclopropenone (DPC). The CDR3 protein is CASSQVPRAREKLFF. The CDR3 nucleotides are TGTGCCAGCAGCCAAGTCCCCAGGGCGAGAGAAAAACTGTTTTTT.